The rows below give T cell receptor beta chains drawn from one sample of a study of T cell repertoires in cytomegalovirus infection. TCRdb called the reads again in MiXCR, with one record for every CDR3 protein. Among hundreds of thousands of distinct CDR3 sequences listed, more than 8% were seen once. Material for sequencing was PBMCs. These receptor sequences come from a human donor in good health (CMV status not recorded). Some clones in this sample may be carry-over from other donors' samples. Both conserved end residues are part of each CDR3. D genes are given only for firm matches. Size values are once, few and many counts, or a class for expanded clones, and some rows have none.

CDR3: CAASDSGTSGMWNEQFF
DNA: TGTGCCGCCAGTGACTCCGGGACTAGCGGGATGTGGAATGAGCAGTTCTTC
size: .
J: TRBJ2-1
D: TRBD2
V: TRBV24-1

CDR3: CASSPRGGTLHF
DNA: TGTGCCAGCAGCCCCAGGGGGGGGACCCTCCACTTT
size: .
J: TRBJ1-6
D: TRBD1
V: TRBV14

CDR3: CASSARDSNTEAFF
DNA: TGTGCCAGCAGCGCCCGGGACAGTAACACTGAAGCTTTCTTT
size: few
J: TRBJ1-1
D: TRBD1
V: TRBV7-9

CDR3: CASSLSGDFLAKNIQYF
DNA: TGTGCCAGCAGCTTATCCGGGGACTTCCTAGCCAAAAACATTCAGTACTTC
size: many
J: TRBJ2-4
D: .
V: TRBV7-2

CDR3: CASSQGTSREKLFF
DNA: TGTGCCAGCAGCCAAGGGACGTCACGTGAAAAACTGTTTTTT
size: many
J: TRBJ1-4
D: .
V: TRBV4-2

CDR3: CASSLGQPLYEQYF
DNA: TGTGCCAGCAGCCTGGGACAGCCCCTCTACGAGCAGTACTTC
size: many
J: TRBJ2-7
D: TRBD1
V: TRBV7-2

CDR3: CASSSDRGWGYTF
DNA: TGTGCCAGCAGTTCCGACAGGGGATGGGGCTACACCTTC
size: few
J: TRBJ1-2
D: TRBD1
V: TRBV6-2/TRBV6-3

CDR3: CASSGPTSERAYEQYF
DNA: TGTGCCAGCAGCGGGCCGACTAGCGAGCGGGCCTACGAGCAGTACTTC
size: few
J: TRBJ2-7
D: TRBD2
V: TRBV6-2/TRBV6-3

CDR3: CASSLGVRTDTQYF
DNA: TGTGCCAGCAGCTTAGGGGTCCGCACAGATACGCAGTATTTT
size: many
J: TRBJ2-3
D: .
V: TRBV7-6

CDR3: CASSSREGTDTQYF
DNA: TGTGCCAGCAGCAGCCGGGAGGGCACAGATACGCAGTATTTT
size: many
J: TRBJ2-3
D: TRBD2
V: TRBV6-2/TRBV6-3

CDR3: CASSSLVLYEQYF
DNA: TGTGCCAGCAGTTCCCTCGTCCTCTACGAGCAGTACTTC
size: .
J: TRBJ2-7
D: .
V: TRBV6-2/TRBV6-3

CDR3: CASSNGRQETQYF
DNA: TGTGCCAGTAGTAATGGGAGGCAAGAGACCCAGTACTTC
size: few
J: TRBJ2-5
D: .
V: TRBV19

CDR3: CASSLPGHTDTQYF
DNA: TGTGCCAGCAGCTTACCAGGGCACACAGATACGCAGTATTTT
size: .
J: TRBJ2-3
D: .
V: TRBV11-2

CDR3: CSARDHSGASRDTQYF
DNA: TGCAGTGCTAGAGATCATTCCGGGGCAAGCAGGGATACGCAGTATTTT
size: many
J: TRBJ2-3
D: .
V: TRBV20-1

CDR3: CASSSRGAGSYEQYF
DNA: TGTGCCAGCAGCTCGCGAGGTGCGGGATCCTACGAGCAGTACTTC
size: .
J: TRBJ2-7
D: .
V: TRBV5-6

CDR3: CASSRTAKGDGYTF
DNA: TGTGCCAGCAGCCGGACGGCCAAAGGGGATGGCTACACCTTC
size: few
J: TRBJ1-2
D: .
V: TRBV7-9

CDR3: CASRPPGQGDQPQHF
DNA: TGTGCCAGCAGGCCACCGGGACAGGGAGATCAGCCCCAGCATTTT
size: .
J: TRBJ1-5
D: TRBD1
V: TRBV28

CDR3: CASSLEGRQGPPGELFF
DNA: TGTGCCAGCAGCTTAGAGGGTCGACAGGGGCCTCCCGGGGAGCTGTTTTTT
size: many
J: TRBJ2-2
D: TRBD1
V: TRBV7-2

CDR3: CASSSGTSGNNEQFF
DNA: TGTGCCAGCAGCTCCGGGACTAGCGGAAACAATGAGCAGTTCTTC
size: few
J: TRBJ2-1
D: TRBD2
V: TRBV7-2

CDR3: CSARDISWRGELFF
DNA: TGCAGTGCTAGAGATATTAGCTGGCGCGGGGAGCTGTTTTTT
size: .
J: TRBJ2-2
D: .
V: TRBV20-1

CDR3: CAISDPGLPYSGANVLTF
DNA: TGTGCCATCAGTGACCCAGGACTCCCCTACTCTGGGGCCAACGTCCTGACTTTC
size: many
J: TRBJ2-6
D: .
V: TRBV10-3

CDR3: CASSQPASSYEQYF
DNA: TGCGCCAGCAGTCAACCGGCCAGCTCCTACGAGCAGTACTTC
size: .
J: TRBJ2-7
D: .
V: TRBV23-1

CDR3: CASSIVEGRITEAFF
DNA: TGTGCCAGTAGTATAGTGGAGGGCAGGATCACTGAAGCTTTCTTT
size: .
J: TRBJ1-1
D: .
V: TRBV19

CDR3: CASSLTSGRVETQYF
DNA: TGTGCCAGCAGCCTGACTAGCGGGAGGGTGGAGACCCAGTACTTC
size: many
J: TRBJ2-5
D: TRBD2
V: TRBV7-2

CDR3: CASSFFEEGEKLFF
DNA: TGTGCCAGCAGCTTCTTCGAAGAAGGGGAAAAACTGTTTTTT
size: few
J: TRBJ1-4
D: .
V: TRBV7-9

CDR3: CASRKGGSGGAIGTQYF
DNA: TGTGCCAGCAGGAAGGGGGGTAGCGGGGGAGCTATCGGGACCCAGTACTTC
size: many
J: TRBJ2-5
D: TRBD2
V: TRBV7-2

CDR3: CASSEEQGSEAFF
DNA: TGTGCCAGCAGTGAAGAACAGGGATCTGAAGCTTTCTTT
size: many
J: TRBJ1-1
D: .
V: TRBV25-1

CDR3: CASSKTDRAYEQYF
DNA: TGTGCCAGCAGTAAGACGGACAGGGCCTACGAGCAGTACTTC
size: .
J: TRBJ2-7
D: TRBD1
V: TRBV12-3/TRBV12-4

CDR3: CASSVQGAGEAFF
DNA: TGTGCCAGCAGCGTCCAAGGGGCTGGTGAAGCTTTCTTT
size: .
J: TRBJ1-1
D: .
V: TRBV7-9

CDR3: CASSQELGMNTEAFF
DNA: TGTGCCAGCAGCCAAGAGTTAGGGATGAACACTGAAGCTTTCTTT
size: few
J: TRBJ1-1
D: .
V: TRBV4-2

CDR3: CATNPGLTYEQYF
DNA: TGTGCCACCAACCCGGGACTAACCTACGAGCAGTACTTC
size: few
J: TRBJ2-7
D: TRBD2
V: TRBV6-1

CDR3: CATSRRDTEAFF
DNA: TGTGCCACCAGCAGGAGGGACACTGAAGCTTTCTTT
size: .
J: TRBJ1-1
D: .
V: TRBV15

CDR3: CATSYQAGGPIGEQFF
DNA: TGTGCCACCAGTTATCAAGCGGGAGGGCCAATCGGGGAGCAGTTCTTC
size: .
J: TRBJ2-1
D: TRBD2
V: TRBV24-1

CDR3: CASSPGRAYEQYF
DNA: TGCGCCAGCAGTCCCGGCAGGGCCTACGAGCAGTACTTC
size: many
J: TRBJ2-7
D: .
V: TRBV10-2

CDR3: CASSSRTSGSWNEQFF
DNA: TGTGCCAGCAGCTCCAGGACTAGCGGGTCCTGGAATGAGCAGTTCTTC
size: many
J: TRBJ2-1
D: TRBD2
V: TRBV7-2

CDR3: CASSLRQGPRGQPQHF
DNA: TGTGCCAGCAGTTTACGGCAGGGGCCTCGTGGGCAGCCCCAGCATTTT
size: few
J: TRBJ1-5
D: .
V: TRBV28

CDR3: CASSLAGLSTGELFF
DNA: TGTGCCAGCAGCTTGGCGGGACTGAGTACCGGGGAGCTGTTTTTT
size: .
J: TRBJ2-2
D: .
V: TRBV5-6

CDR3: CASSSAQYQPQHF
DNA: TGTGCCAGCAGCTCGGCCCAGTATCAGCCCCAGCATTTT
size: many
J: TRBJ1-5
D: .
V: TRBV7-2

CDR3: CASSETGKNEQFF
DNA: TGTGCCAGCAGCGAAACAGGGAAGAATGAGCAGTTCTTC
size: many
J: TRBJ2-1
D: .
V: TRBV7-9

CDR3: CASSLRGPQHF
DNA: TGTGCCAGCAGTCTCCGGGGACCCCAGCATTTT
size: many
J: TRBJ1-5
D: .
V: TRBV28

CDR3: CASSPQLSSYNEQFF
DNA: TGTGCCAGCAGCCCTCAGTTGAGCTCCTACAATGAGCAGTTCTTC
size: many
J: TRBJ2-1
D: .
V: TRBV12-3/TRBV12-4

CDR3: CASSLVGRGIGELFF
DNA: TGTGCCAGCAGCTTAGTCGGACGGGGGATCGGGGAGCTGTTTTTT
size: many
J: TRBJ2-2
D: .
V: TRBV7-2

CDR3: CASSLERGLLSSYNSPLHF
DNA: TGTGCCAGCAGCTTAGAGAGGGGTCTCCTTAGCTCCTATAATTCACCCCTCCACTTT
size: many
J: TRBJ1-6
D: .
V: TRBV7-8

CDR3: CASQQQLYEQYF
DNA: TGTGCCAGCCAACAGCAGCTCTACGAGCAGTACTTC
size: many
J: TRBJ2-7
D: .
V: TRBV2